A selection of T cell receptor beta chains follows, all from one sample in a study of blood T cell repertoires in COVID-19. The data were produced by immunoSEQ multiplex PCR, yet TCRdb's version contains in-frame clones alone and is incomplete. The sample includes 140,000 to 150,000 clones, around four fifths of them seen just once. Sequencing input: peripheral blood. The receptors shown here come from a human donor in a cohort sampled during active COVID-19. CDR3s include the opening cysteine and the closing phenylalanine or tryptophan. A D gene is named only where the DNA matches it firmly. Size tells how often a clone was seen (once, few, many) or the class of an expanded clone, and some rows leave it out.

cdr3_nt: TGCGCCAGCCAAAGCCTTCCGTTTGATACGCAGTATTTT; cdr3_aa: CASQSLPFDTQYF; clone_size: -; v_call: TRBV4-1; d_call: -; j_call: TRBJ2-3
cdr3_nt: TGTGCCAGCAGCGCGGGACTAGCGGACTACAATGAGCAGTTCTTC; cdr3_aa: CASSAGLADYNEQFF; clone_size: -; v_call: TRBV9; d_call: TRBD2; j_call: TRBJ2-1
cdr3_nt: TGTGCCAGCAGCTTGGCGGGGGAGAGCTATGGCTACACCTTC; cdr3_aa: CASSLAGESYGYTF; clone_size: -; v_call: TRBV5-5; d_call: -; j_call: TRBJ1-2
cdr3_nt: TGTGCCAGCAGCCAAACGACCGGTGGAGGGGCCACTGAAGCTTTCTTT; cdr3_aa: CASSQTTGGGATEAFF; clone_size: -; v_call: TRBV4-2; d_call: -; j_call: TRBJ1-1
cdr3_nt: TGTGCCAGCAGCCGCGGGACGGGCTCCTACAATGAGCAGTTCTTC; cdr3_aa: CASSRGTGSYNEQFF; clone_size: -; v_call: TRBV7-3; d_call: -; j_call: TRBJ2-1
cdr3_nt: TGTGCCAGTAGTTCCTGGGACAGGGGGAGGGGTGGCTACACCTTC; cdr3_aa: CASSSWDRGRGGYTF; clone_size: -; v_call: TRBV19; d_call: TRBD1; j_call: TRBJ1-2
cdr3_nt: TGTGCCAGCAGCTACTTCACAGATACGCAGTATTTT; cdr3_aa: CASSYFTDTQYF; clone_size: -; v_call: TRBV5-4; d_call: -; j_call: TRBJ2-3
cdr3_nt: TGTGCCAGCAGCCAAGATCCAAATCAGCCCCAGCATTTT; cdr3_aa: CASSQDPNQPQHF; clone_size: -; v_call: TRBV3-1/TRBV3-2; d_call: -; j_call: TRBJ1-5
cdr3_nt: TGTGCCAGTAGTACCCTAACCCAAACCCCGCGAGCTTTCTTT; cdr3_aa: CASSTLTQTPRAFF; clone_size: -; v_call: TRBV19; d_call: -; j_call: TRBJ1-1
cdr3_nt: TGTGCCAGCAGTTCCCATACAGGGGGTAGCACTGAAGCTTTCTTT; cdr3_aa: CASSSHTGGSTEAFF; clone_size: -; v_call: TRBV6-5; d_call: TRBD1; j_call: TRBJ1-1
cdr3_nt: TGTGCTAGTGCCCCAACAGGTGGGGGGTTTTACGAGCAGTACTTC; cdr3_aa: CASAPTGGGFYEQYF; clone_size: -; v_call: TRBV12-5; d_call: -; j_call: TRBJ2-7
cdr3_nt: TGCGCCAGCAGCCCGGACAGATTTAATGAAAAACTGTTTTTT; cdr3_aa: CASSPDRFNEKLFF; clone_size: -; v_call: TRBV5-1; d_call: -; j_call: TRBJ1-4
cdr3_nt: TGTGCCAGCAGTTTTTCTGGACAAGGACCCCTCCACTTT; cdr3_aa: CASSFSGQGPLHF; clone_size: -; v_call: TRBV27; d_call: -; j_call: TRBJ1-6
cdr3_nt: TGTGCCAGCGCCAACGCAGGGGAAGCTTTCTTT; cdr3_aa: CASANAGEAFF; clone_size: -; v_call: TRBV3-1/TRBV3-2; d_call: -; j_call: TRBJ1-1
cdr3_nt: TGTGCCAGCAGCCAAGATTTGGGGACAGGACGGGGCTACACCTTC; cdr3_aa: CASSQDLGTGRGYTF; clone_size: -; v_call: TRBV4-2; d_call: TRBD1; j_call: TRBJ1-2
cdr3_nt: TGTGCCAGCAAGGTCAGGACTAGCGGGAAAAATGAGCAGTTCTTC; cdr3_aa: CASKVRTSGKNEQFF; clone_size: -; v_call: TRBV2; d_call: TRBD2; j_call: TRBJ2-1
cdr3_nt: TGTGCCACCAGTGATCCCCGCCAGGCTTACACCTTC; cdr3_aa: CATSDPRQAYTF; clone_size: -; v_call: TRBV24-1; d_call: -; j_call: TRBJ1-2
cdr3_nt: TGTGCCAGCATGAGGGCGGGGGGCTACAATGAGCAGTTCTTC; cdr3_aa: CASMRAGGYNEQFF; clone_size: once; v_call: TRBV11-2; d_call: TRBD2; j_call: TRBJ2-1
cdr3_nt: TGTGCCAGCAGCTTAGTCGTCAAGGGAGGCACTGAAGCTTTCTTT; cdr3_aa: CASSLVVKGGTEAFF; clone_size: -; v_call: TRBV7-8; d_call: -; j_call: TRBJ1-1
cdr3_nt: TGTGCCAGTAGTCCTTTAGACTCTGGAAACACCATATATTTT; cdr3_aa: CASSPLDSGNTIYF; clone_size: once; v_call: TRBV19; d_call: -; j_call: TRBJ1-3
cdr3_nt: TGTGCCAGCACCGATACAGGGTTGAACACCGGGGAGCTGTTTTTT; cdr3_aa: CASTDTGLNTGELFF; clone_size: once; v_call: TRBV7-9; d_call: -; j_call: TRBJ2-2
cdr3_nt: TGTGCCAGCGCAGTGTCAGGGCAGTCACCCCTCCACTTT; cdr3_aa: CASAVSGQSPLHF; clone_size: few; v_call: TRBV2; d_call: -; j_call: TRBJ1-6
cdr3_nt: TGTGCCAGCAGCCAATGGGCAGCGAACACCGGGGAGCTGTTTTTT; cdr3_aa: CASSQWAANTGELFF; clone_size: -; v_call: TRBV4-2; d_call: -; j_call: TRBJ2-2
cdr3_nt: TGTGCCAGCAGTGAGGCAGGGATTGTGAACACTGAAGCTTTCTTT; cdr3_aa: CASSEAGIVNTEAFF; clone_size: -; v_call: TRBV2; d_call: -; j_call: TRBJ1-1
cdr3_nt: TGTGCCATCAGTAACCAGGGTGTCAGCGCCTATAATTCACCCCTCCACTTT; cdr3_aa: CAISNQGVSAYNSPLHF; clone_size: -; v_call: TRBV10-3; d_call: -; j_call: TRBJ1-6
cdr3_nt: TGTGCCAGCAGTTCAGGGACTAGTAGCCGGAATGAGCAGTTCTTC; cdr3_aa: CASSSGTSSRNEQFF; clone_size: -; v_call: TRBV6-2/TRBV6-3; d_call: TRBD2; j_call: TRBJ2-1
cdr3_nt: TGTGCCAGTAGTCAGAGGGGGCGAAGAGAACAGCCCCAGCATTTT; cdr3_aa: CASSQRGRREQPQHF; clone_size: -; v_call: TRBV19; d_call: TRBD1; j_call: TRBJ1-5
cdr3_nt: TGTGCCGGCGGATCGGGGGGAGATACGCAGTATTTT; cdr3_aa: CAGGSGGDTQYF; clone_size: -; v_call: TRBV2; d_call: TRBD2; j_call: TRBJ2-3
cdr3_nt: TGTGCCAGCAGTGGACAGAACAATCAGCCCCAGCATTTT; cdr3_aa: CASSGQNNQPQHF; clone_size: once; v_call: TRBV2; d_call: -; j_call: TRBJ1-5
cdr3_nt: TGTGCTAGTGGTCCTGATATTAGCTGGAGCAATGAGCAGTTCTTC; cdr3_aa: CASGPDISWSNEQFF; clone_size: -; v_call: TRBV12-5; d_call: -; j_call: TRBJ2-1
cdr3_nt: TGTGCCAGCAGTACCCGACCAGGGTACGGCTATGGCTACACCTTC; cdr3_aa: CASSTRPGYGYGYTF; clone_size: -; v_call: TRBV6-5; d_call: -; j_call: TRBJ1-2
cdr3_nt: TGTGCCAGCAGTGAAGTTATAAAGGCGGACTACCACGGGTTCTTC; cdr3_aa: CASSEVIKADYHGFF; clone_size: -; v_call: TRBV6-1; d_call: -; j_call: TRBJ2-1
cdr3_nt: TGTGCCAGCAGCTTAGGGCGCGGGAGAATCAATGAGCAGTTCTTC; cdr3_aa: CASSLGRGRINEQFF; clone_size: -; v_call: TRBV11-2; d_call: TRBD2; j_call: TRBJ2-1
cdr3_nt: TGTGCCAGCAGTGAATATAATGGGGGCAGGGCCAACGTCCTGACTTTC; cdr3_aa: CASSEYNGGRANVLTF; clone_size: -; v_call: TRBV25-1; d_call: -; j_call: TRBJ2-6
cdr3_nt: TGCAGCGTTGAAGGCGACTCTGGGGCCAACGTCCTGACTTTC; cdr3_aa: CSVEGDSGANVLTF; clone_size: -; v_call: TRBV29-1; d_call: -; j_call: TRBJ2-6
cdr3_nt: TGTGCCAGCAGACCCCGGGACAGAAATAATTCACCCCTCCACTTT; cdr3_aa: CASRPRDRNNSPLHF; clone_size: -; v_call: TRBV6-5; d_call: TRBD1; j_call: TRBJ1-6